These 21 T cell receptor beta chains originate from one sample sequenced in a study of blood T cell repertoires in COVID-19. Generated by immunoSEQ multiplex PCR, the TCRdb table keeps only in-frame clones and is missing some. The data contain 150,000 to 250,000 clones, less than 95% of them singletons. The source material was peripheral blood. These receptors were taken from a man aged 25 to 40 with COVID-19, enrolled during active disease.

The J gene is TRBJ1-1, the V gene TRBV11-1; D is perhaps TRBD1 (6 bases). Deletions cut 1 base from V and 1 base from J, with 10 bases between. Germline-derived CDR1 and CDR2 are SGHAT and FQDESV (reference sequence). The CDR3 sequence is 15 residues long. The CDR3: CASSLDLGANTEAFF. In DNA form, the CDR3 reads TGTGCCAGCAGCTTAGACCTGGGGGCGAACACTGAAGCTTTCTTT.

The chain is built from TRBV10-2 and TRBJ1-6; D is perhaps TRBD1 (5 bases). The CDR3 extends over 15 amino acids. In germline, CDR1 is WSHSY, CDR2 SAAADI. V was clipped by 8 bases and J by 0 bases, with 11 bases between them. The CDR3 nucleotides are TGCGCCAGCGGGGACGGGGGCTCCTATAATTCACCCCTCCACTTT. Encoded protein: CASGDGGSYNSPLHF.

The chain recombines TRBV5-1 with TRBJ2-7, with 7 bases lining up with TRBD1. CDR3 length equals 14 residues. The germline CDR1 and CDR2 sequences are SGHRS and YFSETQ. The V and J ends lost 5 bases and 5 bases, in that order; junction bases with no gene match: 10. DNA of the CDR3: TGCGCCAGCAGAGACAGGGCCCCAGCCCACGAGCAGTACTTC. Translated, it gives CASRDRAPAHEQYF.

The chain joins TRBV5-1 to TRBJ2-5, with 10 bases that match TRBD1. The CDR3 totals 14 residues. Looked up from germline, CDR1 is SGHRS and CDR2 is YFSETQ. With 4 bases clipped from V and 3 bases from J, the junction kept 3 bases outside the gene matches. The DNA for the CDR3 is TGCGCCAGCAGCCCCGGGACAGGGGAAGAGACCCAGTACTTC. Protein sequence: CASSPGTGEETQYF.

V and J are TRBV25-1 and TRBJ1-4, with D tentatively TRBD1 (5 bases). V lost 8 bases and J lost 4, with 20 bases in between. Germline V CDR1 and CDR2: MGHDK, SYGVNS. CDR3 size: 16 residues. CDR3 sequence (DNA): TGTGCCAGCTCCCTCCGAACCGACAGACATAATGAAAAACTGTTTTTT. It codes for CASSLRTDRHNEKLFF.

As regards this clone: One end of the junction does not line up with germline, which may come from a read error. This sequence joins TRBV10-3 and TRBJ1-3, with TRBD1 matching over 9 bases. This CDR3 is 15 amino acids long. Germline loops: CDR1 ENHRY, CDR2 SYGVKD. CDR3 nucleotides: TGTGCCTTCAGATCGGACAGGGGCTCTGGAAACACCATATATTTT. Translation gives CAFRSDRGSGNTIYF.

J is TRBJ2-7 and V is TRBV7-9, with 10 bases aligning to TRBD1. The CDR3 covers 16 residues. Germline trimming cut 5 bases from V and 3 bases from J; bases unmatched to any gene: 10. Looked up from germline, CDR1 is SEHNR and CDR2 is FQNEAQ (reference sequence). Written as DNA, the CDR3 is TGTGCCAGCAGCCCCGGATCGGGACAGGGGATCTACGAGCAGTACTTC. Amino acid sequence: CASSPGSGQGIYEQYF.

This chain joins TRBV10-3 and TRBJ1-2; 7 bases fit TRBD1. V gave up 3 bases and J gave up 10 bases; unmatched junction bases: 17. Germline CDR1 is ENHRY and CDR2 is SYGVKD. The CDR3 spans 16 residues. This CDR3 is CAISEPSSGTEGPYTF. Here the CDR3 DNA reads TGTGCCATCAGTGAACCTAGTTCCGGGACAGAGGGGCCCTACACCTTC.

CDR3 DNA: TGTGCCAGCAGTGAGCGACAGGCCGGGTCCGGGAAGCAGTTCTTC. It translates to CASSERQAGSGKQFF. The chain uses TRBV2 and TRBJ2-1; TRBD1 is a possible D gene (6 bases). V was clipped by 3 bases and J by 11 bases, with 20 bases between them. Looked up from germline, CDR1 is SNHLY and CDR2 is FYNNEI. CDR3 length: 15 residues.

The rearrangement joins TRBV5-5 to TRBJ1-1; the D is unclear. The CDR3 has 14 amino acids. The germline gives CDR1 SGHKS, CDR2 YYEKEE (reference sequence). V lost 4 bases and J lost 0, with 10 bases in between. The CDR3 protein is CASSVDPVNTEAFF. CDR3 coding DNA: TGTGCCAGCAGCGTGGATCCGGTGAACACTGAAGCTTTCTTT.

The rearrangement links TRBV18 to TRBJ1-3; 7 nucleotides match TRBD1. V dropped 3 bases and J dropped 3; count of bases not matched to a gene: 5. The germline V gene has CDR1 KGHSH and CDR2 LQKENI. The CDR3 contains 15 residues. The CDR3 sequence is CASSPRGQLGNTIYF. CDR3 nucleotides: TGTGCCAGCTCACCCAGGGGACAGCTTGGAAACACCATATATTTT.

The CDR3 loop is CASSLSAEAFF. In DNA, the CDR3 is TGTGCCAGCAGCCTCTCAGCTGAAGCTTTCTTT. V and J are TRBV3-1 (or the pseudogene TRBV3-2) and TRBJ1-1, with no clear D. The ends were cut back, 4 bases at V and 6 bases at J, with 6 bases in the middle. The CDR3 length is 11 residues. Germline values: CDR1 LGHDT, CDR2 YNNKEL (reference sequence).

The CDR3 DNA sequence: TGTGCCTGGAGTGTAAAATCTAGCGGGGCCACAGATACGCAGTATTTT. Translated: CAWSVKSSGATDTQYF. The rearrangement uses TRBV30 and TRBJ2-3, with 9 positions matching TRBD2. The CDR3 extends over 16 amino acids. Trimming took 0 bases from V and 2 from J; bases not matched to a gene: 6. The germline gives CDR1 GTSNPN, CDR2 SVGIG (reference sequence).

This clone was detected once. V is TRBV4-2 and J is TRBJ2-3, with 8 bases lining up with TRBD2. This CDR3 spans 15 amino acids. The germline gives CDR1 LGHNA, CDR2 YNFKEQ. J lost 4 bases, V lost 2 bases, and 5 bases had no gene match. Here the CDR3 reads CASSQTGGAPDTQYF. The CDR3, as DNA: TGTGCCAGCAGCCAAACCGGGGGGGCCCCAGATACGCAGTATTTT.

This rearrangement joins TRBV16 to TRBJ1-2; D gene uncertain. In germline, CDR1 is KGHSY, CDR2 FQNENV. V was trimmed by 0 bases and J by 4 bases, leaving 15 bases between them. This CDR3 spans 16 amino acids. CDR3 protein: CASSQSGSGRGYGYTF. CDR3 sequence (DNA): TGTGCCAGCAGCCAATCTGGATCTGGCCGGGGCTATGGCTACACCTTC. Drawing the rest from reference TRBV16 and TRBJ1-2, the complete variable domain is GEEVAQTPKHLVRGEGQKAKLYCAPIKGHSYVFWYQQVLKNEFKFLISFQNENVFDETGMPKERFSAKCLPNSPCSLEIQATKLEDSAVYFCASSQSGSGRGYGYTFGSGTRLTVV.

The rearrangement links TRBV4-1 to TRBJ2-7; perhaps TRBD1 as D (5 bases). V lost 0 bases and J lost 4, with 10 bases in between. The CDR3 consists of 14 residues. Germline V gives CDR1 MGHRA, CDR2 YSYEKL. CDR3 residues: CASSQDTTAYEQYF. Here the CDR3 DNA reads TGCGCCAGCAGCCAAGACACGACAGCATACGAGCAGTACTTC.

The chain recombines TRBV27 with TRBJ1-5, with D possibly matching TRBD1 (5 bases). CDR3 length: 14 residues. Germline assignment: CDR1 MNHEY and CDR2 SMNVEV (reference sequence). V was trimmed by 1 base and J by 4 bases, leaving 8 bases between them. The chain's CDR3 is CASSLYGQNQPQHF. The CDR3 nucleotides read TGTGCCAGCAGTTTATATGGACAAAATCAGCCCCAGCATTTT.

This clone has only one observation. The chain is built from TRBV9 and TRBJ2-7, with TRBD2 matching over 9 bases. This CDR3 comprises 13 residues. V gave up 3 bases and J gave up 5 bases; unmatched junction bases: 3. Germline V gene data show CDR1 as SGDLS and CDR2 as YYNGEE. CDR3 residues: CASSARTSDEQYF. In DNA, the CDR3 is TGTGCCAGCAGCGCACGGACTAGCGACGAGCAGTACTTC.

The chain combines TRBV19 with TRBJ1-5; 9 nucleotides line up with TRBD1. Germline values: CDR1 LNHDA, CDR2 SQIVND (reference sequence). This CDR3 is 15 amino acids long. Trimming removed 7 bases from V and 4 bases from J; junction bases left unmatched: 8. The CDR3 reads CASTLDRGLNQPQHF. The CDR3, as DNA: TGTGCCAGTACCCTGGACAGGGGCCTTAATCAGCCCCAGCATTTT.

This chain links TRBV7-3 with TRBJ1-1; 8 positions agree with TRBD1. The J segment lost 6 bases and the V segment lost 5 bases, leaving 8 bases of the junction unmatched. CDR3 length: 14 amino acids. In germline, CDR1 is SGHTA, CDR2 FQGTGA. For the CDR3, the DNA is TGTGCCAGCAGCATAGACAGGGGCTGGTCTGAAGCTTTCTTT. Protein: CASSIDRGWSEAFF.

This chain joins TRBV6-1 and TRBJ2-3; 9 bases match TRBD2. V was pared by 2 bases and J by 1 base, with 4 bases of the junction left unmatched. There are 16 residues in the CDR3. In germline, CDR1 is MNHNS, CDR2 SASEGT. This chain's CDR3 is CASSEIAGVRTDTQYF. In DNA, the CDR3 is TGTGCCAGCAGTGAAATAGCGGGGGTTCGCACAGATACGCAGTATTTT.